Shown below are 22 T cell receptor beta chains from a single sample sequenced in a study of T cell clonotyping in hematopoietic cell transplantation. TCRdb's copy holds only in-frame clones and misses some; the assay was immunoSEQ multiplex PCR. The sample yields about 13,000 clones, about nine tenths seen once. Sequenced here: PBMCs, sampled 100 days after allogeneic stem cell transplant. These receptors originate from a female patient aged 45 to 65 who had an allogeneic stem cell transplant from an unrelated donor, so the T cells may come from the graft donor. Some clones in this sample may be carry-over from other donors' samples.

The chain recombines TRBV2 with TRBJ2-3; D gene unclear. The CDR3 spans 13 residues. Germline V gives CDR1 SNHLY, CDR2 FYNNEI. V shed 7 bases and J shed 7 bases, with 15 bases lying between them. The CDR3 spells CASTYTAGNTQYF. In nucleotides, the CDR3 is TGTGCCAGCACTTACACTGCTGGGAATACGCAGTATTTT.

The chain combines TRBV14 with TRBJ2-7; D unresolved. CDR3 length: 12 amino acids. Germline CDR1 is SGHDN and CDR2 is FVKESK. V was shortened by 6 bases and J by 8 bases, with 14 bases between the two germline ends. The CDR3, as DNA: TGTGCCAGCAGTTTCGCTCTAAGGCAGCAGTACTTC. Encoded protein: CASSFALRQQYF.

This chain uses TRBV29-1 with TRBJ2-4; no clear D. Trimming pared 3 bases from V and 0 bases from J, leaving 9 bases between. The length of the CDR3 is 14 residues. CDR1 is SQVTM and CDR2 is ANQGSEA in the germline V gene. CDR3 sequence reads: CSVEVSLAKNIQYF. The DNA for the CDR3 is TGCAGCGTTGAGGTCAGCTTAGCCAAAAACATTCAGTACTTC.

V and J are TRBV30 and TRBJ2-2, with 13 nucleotides matching TRBD2. Per the germline V gene, CDR1 is GTSNPN and CDR2 is SVGIG (reference sequence). CDR3 size: 16 residues. The trim removed 4 bases at V and 6 bases at J, leaving 8 bases unmatched. The CDR3 region has the DNA TGTGCCTGGACCAGGACTAGCGGGAGATACGCCGGGGAGCTGTTTTTT. Translation gives CAWTRTSGRYAGELFF. The complete variable domain, with remaining parts taken from reference TRBV30 and TRBJ2-2, reads SQTIHQWPATLVQPVGSPLSLECTVEGTSNPNLYWYRQAAGRGLQLLFYSVGIGQISSEVPQNLSASRPQDRQFILSSKKLLLSDSGFYLCAWTRTSGRYAGELFFGEGSRLTVL.

The chain couples TRBV28 to TRBJ1-5; no definite D call. CDR3 length equals 14 residues. Germline CDR1 and CDR2: MDHEN and SYDVKM. Trimming stripped 6 bases from V and 3 bases from J, with 12 bases between. The DNA of the CDR3 is TGTGCCAGCAGACCTTCGGAGCACAATCAGCCCCAGCATTTT. Residues: CASRPSEHNQPQHF.

The chain has TRBV4-1 and TRBJ1-2, with D uncertain. Per germline, CDR1 MGHRA and CDR2 YSYEKL. This CDR3 is 11 amino acids long. The V end lost 0 bases, the J end lost 8 bases, and 4 bases lay between the germline ends. CDR3 protein: CASSQEKGYTF. CDR3 nucleotide sequence: TGCGCCAGCAGCCAAGAAAAGGGCTACACCTTC.

The V gene is TRBV5-6, the J gene TRBJ1-5; D remains ambiguous. The CDR3 is 14 residues long. Germline V CDR1 and CDR2: SGHDT, YYEEEE. The V end lost 3 bases, the J end lost 0 bases, and 7 bases lay between the germline ends. The CDR3 bases are TGTGCCAGCAGCTCTGAATATAGCAATCAGCCCCAGCATTTT. The encoded protein is CASSSEYSNQPQHF. The full variable domain, completed using reference TRBV5-6 and TRBJ1-5, is DAGVTQSPTHLIKTRGQQVTLRCSPKSGHDTVSWYQQALGQGPQFIFQYYEEEERQRGNFPDRFSGHQFPNYSSELNVNALLLGDSALYLCASSSEYSNQPQHFGDGTRLSIL.

The chain has TRBV30 and TRBJ2-3, with D possibly TRBD2 on 6 matching bases. V dropped 4 bases and J dropped 5 bases, with 10 bases sitting between them. CDR1 and CDR2 (germline): GTSNPN, SVGIG (reference sequence). This CDR3 is built from 12 residues. The CDR3 nucleotides read TGTGCCTGGACGGGGGTGCTAGATACGCAGTATTTT. Translation: CAWTGVLDTQYF. Full variable domain (remainder filled in from reference TRBV30 and TRBJ2-3): SQTIHQWPATLVQPVGSPLSLECTVEGTSNPNLYWYRQAAGRGLQLLFYSVGIGQISSEVPQNLSASRPQDRQFILSSKKLLLSDSGFYLCAWTGVLDTQYFGPGTRLTVL.

The chain recombines TRBV7-6 with TRBJ2-5; the D gene is possibly TRBD1 (6 bases). CDR3 length equals 15 residues. With 1 base removed from V and 5 bases from J, the gap between germline ends came to 14 bases. Germline V gene lookup returns CDR1 SGHVS and CDR2 FNYEAQ. CDR3 protein: CASSLGHSGVETQYF. DNA of the CDR3: TGTGCCAGCAGCTTAGGACACTCAGGGGTGGAGACCCAGTACTTC.

This chain uses TRBV5-4 with TRBJ2-5, with D possibly being TRBD1 (6 bases). V lost 2 bases and J 1 base, leaving 12 bases between the germline ends. The CDR3 extends over 15 amino acids. The germline CDR1 and CDR2 sequences are SGHNT and YYREEE (reference sequence). The DNA of the CDR3 is TGTGCCAGCAGCTTAAACCAGGGGCGCCAAGAGACCCAGTACTTC. It codes for CASSLNQGRQETQYF.

The rearrangement joins TRBV7-6 to TRBJ1-1; D unresolved. Looked up from germline, CDR1 is SGHVS and CDR2 is FNYEAQ. V was shortened by 5 bases and J by 1 base, with 11 bases between the two germline ends. The CDR3 consists of 14 residues. This chain's CDR3 is CASSPLGRNTEAFF. CDR3 DNA: TGTGCCAGCAGCCCCCTGGGCCGGAACACTGAAGCTTTCTTT. The entire variable domain, with the rest obtained from reference TRBV7-6 and TRBJ1-1, is as follows: GAGVSQSPRYKVTKRGQDVALRCDPISGHVSLYWYRQALGQGPEFLTYFNYEAQQDKSGLPNDRFSAERPEGSISTLTIQRTEQRDSAMYRCASSPLGRNTEAFFGQGTRLTVV.

This clone has only one observation. The V and J genes are TRBV7-2 and TRBJ2-3, with TRBD2 matching over 16 bases. There are 19 residues in the CDR3. V dropped 3 bases and J dropped 4; count of bases not matched to a gene: 10. CDR1 is SGHTA and CDR2 is FQGNSA in the germline V gene. The DNA of the CDR3 is TGTGCCAGCAGCTTGAAACAGGGACTAGCGGGGGGGCGGTCAGATACGCAGTATTTT. Encoded protein: CASSLKQGLAGGRSDTQYF.

The genes are TRBV9 and TRBJ2-3; weak D call: TRBD2 (7 bases). The germline V gene has CDR1 SGDLS and CDR2 YYNGEE. This CDR3 has 12 amino acids. Trimming left V 10 bases short and J 3 bases short, with 12 bases between. Here the CDR3 reads CASGGQTDTQYF. DNA for the CDR3: TGTGCCTCCGGGGGGCAGACAGATACGCAGTATTTT.

This clone came up once. This chain uses TRBV4-1 with TRBJ1-3; tentative D call: TRBD1 (6 bases). Trimming pared 3 bases from V and 9 bases from J, leaving 27 bases between. The CDR3 loop spans 18 amino acids. Germline V lookup: CDR1 MGHRA, CDR2 YSYEKL. CDR3 in DNA: TGCGCCAGCAGCCAGGGGCAGGGGCCCACTTCTTCTGCAACCACCATATATTTT. This encodes CASSQGQGPTSSATTIYF.

This rearrangement joins TRBV6-1 to TRBJ2-1; maybe TRBD1 (6 bases). Trimming stripped 5 bases from V and 1 base from J, with 12 bases between. CDR1 and CDR2 from the germline V gene are MNHNS and SASEGT. CDR3 length: 15 residues. CDR3 sequence (DNA): TGTGCCAGCAGTACCGACAGGCCGTCCTACAATGAGCAGTTCTTC. Protein: CASSTDRPSYNEQFF.

The V and J genes are TRBV7-2 and TRBJ2-5; TRBD2 is a possible D gene (6 bases). Per germline, CDR1 SGHTA and CDR2 FQGNSA. Trimming removed 1 base at V and 4 bases at J, with 7 bases between. This CDR3 contains 13 residues. CDR3 sequence: CASSLGGLETQYF. The CDR3 region has the DNA TGTGCCAGCAGCTTAGGGGGACTAGAGACCCAGTACTTC.

V is TRBV19 and J is TRBJ1-5, with no clear D. This CDR3 spans 16 amino acids. Germline lookup yields CDR1 LNHDA and CDR2 SQIVND (reference sequence). Trimming left V 5 bases short and J 4 bases short, with 18 bases between. CDR3 bases: TGTGCCAGTAGTCTCGAAACCTCGTACATAAATCAGCCCCAGCATTTT. It encodes CASSLETSYINQPQHF.

The rearrangement links TRBV6-5 to TRBJ2-5; no reliable D call. The CDR3 has 13 amino acids. V was cut by 3 bases and J by 2 bases, with 7 bases left in between. Germline values: CDR1 MNHEY, CDR2 SVGAGI. Here the CDR3 reads CASSYGRQETQYF. The DNA for the CDR3 is TGTGCCAGCAGTTATGGCAGACAAGAGACCCAGTACTTC.

The chain combines TRBV28 with TRBJ1-2, with TRBD1 matching over 12 bases. The V and J ends lost 5 bases and 5 bases, in that order; junction bases with no gene match: 12. Per germline, CDR1 MDHEN and CDR2 SYDVKM. The CDR3 consists of 17 residues. CDR3 DNA sequence: TGTGCCAGCAGTCCCGGGACAGGGGGCGTGGGGAATTATGGCTACACCTTC. This encodes CASSPGTGGVGNYGYTF.

The chain couples TRBV19 to TRBJ2-1; D ambiguous. The germline CDR1 and CDR2 sequences are LNHDA and SQIVND (reference sequence). The CDR3 length is 14 residues. V lost 11 bases to trimming and J lost 0 bases, with 14 bases between them. CDR3 loop: CAAIRIFSYNEQFF. The CDR3 DNA sequence: TGTGCCGCGATTCGGATCTTCTCCTACAATGAGCAGTTCTTC.

This sequence joins TRBV6-1 and TRBJ2-6; 7 nucleotides align to TRBD2. This CDR3 contains 15 residues. V shed 9 bases and J 1 base; nucleotides not matched to a gene: 6. The germline V gene encodes CDR1 MNHNS and CDR2 SASEGT. CDR3: CASWAGASGANVLTF. Here the CDR3 DNA reads TGTGCCAGTTGGGCGGGAGCTTCTGGGGCCAACGTCCTGACTTTC.

The V and J genes are TRBV7-2 and TRBJ2-7, with 10 bases fitting TRBD2. The V segment lost 5 bases and the J segment 5 bases; nucleotides outside the gene matches: 12. This CDR3 comprises 16 residues. The germline V gene encodes CDR1 SGHTA and CDR2 FQGNSA. This CDR3 is CASSPPSLAGVDEQYF. The CDR3 DNA reads as TGTGCCAGCAGCCCCCCGTCCCTAGCGGGAGTTGACGAGCAGTACTTC.